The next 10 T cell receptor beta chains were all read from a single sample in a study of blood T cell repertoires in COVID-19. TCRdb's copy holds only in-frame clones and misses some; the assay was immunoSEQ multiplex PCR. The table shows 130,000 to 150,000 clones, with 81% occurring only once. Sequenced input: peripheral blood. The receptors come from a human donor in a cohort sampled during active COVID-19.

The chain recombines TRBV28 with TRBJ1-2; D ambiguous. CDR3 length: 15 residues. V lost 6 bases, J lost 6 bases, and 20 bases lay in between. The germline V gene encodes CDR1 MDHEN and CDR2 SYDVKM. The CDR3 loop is CASSAGGIFSDGYTF. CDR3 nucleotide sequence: TGTGCCAGCAGCGCCGGAGGGATATTTTCGGATGGCTACACCTTC.

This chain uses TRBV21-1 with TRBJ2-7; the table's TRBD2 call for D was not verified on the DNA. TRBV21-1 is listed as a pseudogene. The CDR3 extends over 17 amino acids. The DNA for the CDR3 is TGTGCCAGCAGCCTCCCCAGGGCAGCGGGAGGACACTACGAGCAGTACTTC. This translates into CASSLPRAAGGHYEQYF.

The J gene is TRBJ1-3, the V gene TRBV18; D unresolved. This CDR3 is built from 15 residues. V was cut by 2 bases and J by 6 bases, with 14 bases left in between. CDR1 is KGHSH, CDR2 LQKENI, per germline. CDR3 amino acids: CASSPESTGVNTIYF. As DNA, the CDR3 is TGTGCCAGCTCACCAGAATCGACCGGGGTAAACACCATATATTTT.

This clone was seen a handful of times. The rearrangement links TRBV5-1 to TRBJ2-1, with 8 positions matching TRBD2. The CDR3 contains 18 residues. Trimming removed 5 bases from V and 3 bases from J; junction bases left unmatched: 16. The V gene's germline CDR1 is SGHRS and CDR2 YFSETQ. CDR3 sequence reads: CASRGSGGGPRNYNEQFF. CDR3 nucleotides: TGCGCCAGCAGGGGGAGCGGGGGAGGTCCCAGGAACTACAATGAGCAGTTCTTC.

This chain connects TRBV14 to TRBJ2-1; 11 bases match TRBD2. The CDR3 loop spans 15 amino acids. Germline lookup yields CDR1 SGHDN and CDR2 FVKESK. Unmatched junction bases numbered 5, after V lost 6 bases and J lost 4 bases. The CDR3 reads CASSPGTSGYNEQFF. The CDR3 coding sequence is TGTGCCAGCAGTCCCGGGACTAGCGGTTACAATGAGCAGTTCTTC.

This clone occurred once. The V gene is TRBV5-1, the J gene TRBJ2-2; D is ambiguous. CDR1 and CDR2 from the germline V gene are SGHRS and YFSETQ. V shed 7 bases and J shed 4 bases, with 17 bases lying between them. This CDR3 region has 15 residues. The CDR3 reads CASGLGVLATGELFF. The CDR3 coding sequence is TGCGCCAGCGGATTAGGAGTTCTTGCCACCGGGGAGCTGTTTTTT. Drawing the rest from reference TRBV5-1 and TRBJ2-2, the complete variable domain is KAGVTQTPRYLIKTRGQQVTLSCSPISGHRSVSWYQQTPGQGLQFLFEYFSETQRNKGNFPGRFSGRQFSNSRSEMNVSTLELGDSALYLCASGLGVLATGELFFGEGSRLTVL.

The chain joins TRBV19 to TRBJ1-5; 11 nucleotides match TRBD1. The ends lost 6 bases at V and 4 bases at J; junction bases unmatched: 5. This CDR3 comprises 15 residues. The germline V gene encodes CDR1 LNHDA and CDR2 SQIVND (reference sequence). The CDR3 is CASRWDRGNNQPQHF. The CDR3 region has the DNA TGTGCCAGTAGATGGGACAGGGGGAATAATCAGCCCCAGCATTTT.

The CDR3 protein is CASSYRTGTSVYEQYF. DNA for the CDR3: TGTGCCAGCAGTTACCGAACCGGGACTAGTGTCTACGAGCAGTACTTC. The V gene is TRBV6-5, the J gene TRBJ2-7, with 8 bases that match TRBD2. J gave up 3 bases and V 2 bases, and 9 bases lay outside the gene matches. The CDR3 covers 16 residues. From germline, CDR1 is MNHEY and CDR2 SVGAGI.

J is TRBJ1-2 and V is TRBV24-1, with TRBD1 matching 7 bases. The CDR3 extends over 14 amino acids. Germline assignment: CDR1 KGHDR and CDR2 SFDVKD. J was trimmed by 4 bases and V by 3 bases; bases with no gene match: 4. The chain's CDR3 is CATSDHDRVYGYTF. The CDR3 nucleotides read TGTGCCACCAGTGATCACGACAGGGTCTATGGCTACACCTTC.

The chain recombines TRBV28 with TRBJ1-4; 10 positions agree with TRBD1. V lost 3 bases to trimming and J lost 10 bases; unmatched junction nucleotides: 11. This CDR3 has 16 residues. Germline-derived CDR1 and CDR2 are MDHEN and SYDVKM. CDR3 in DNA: TGTGCCAGCAGTTTCCCAATGGGGACAGGGGACGGAAAACTGTTTTTT. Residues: CASSFPMGTGDGKLFF.